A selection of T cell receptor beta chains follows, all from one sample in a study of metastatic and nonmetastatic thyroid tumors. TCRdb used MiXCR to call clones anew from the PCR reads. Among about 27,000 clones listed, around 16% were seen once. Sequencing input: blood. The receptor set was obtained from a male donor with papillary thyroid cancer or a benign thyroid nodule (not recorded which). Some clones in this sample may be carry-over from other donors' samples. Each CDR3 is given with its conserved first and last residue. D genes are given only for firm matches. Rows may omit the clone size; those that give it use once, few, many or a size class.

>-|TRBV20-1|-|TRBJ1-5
CSAFDAPGEVKPQHF
TGCAGTGCTTTTGACGCTCCAGGGGAAGTTAAGCCCCAGCATTTT
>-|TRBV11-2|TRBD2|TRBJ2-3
CASSLGSSGYTDTQYF
TGTGCCAGCAGCTTAGGATCTAGCGGCTACACAGATACGCAGTATTTT
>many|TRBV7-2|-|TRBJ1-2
CASSIPGRYYGYTF
TGTGCCAGCAGCATACCGGGGCGTTACTATGGCTACACCTTC
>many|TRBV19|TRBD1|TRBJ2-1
CASSDFGQGDNEQFF
TGTGCCAGTAGTGATTTTGGACAGGGTGACAATGAGCAGTTCTTC
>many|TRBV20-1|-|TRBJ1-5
CSAGGRWNQPQHF
TGCAGTGCGGGGGGGCGGTGGAATCAGCCCCAGCATTTT
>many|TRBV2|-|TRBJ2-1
CASIQRSYNEQFF
TGTGCCAGCATACAGCGGTCCTACAATGAGCAGTTCTTC
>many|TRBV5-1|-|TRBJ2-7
CASSLSTGTETYEQYF
TGCGCCAGCAGCCTCTCCACCGGGACCGAGACCTACGAGCAGTACTTC
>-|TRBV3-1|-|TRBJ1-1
CASRLETEAFF
TGTGCCAGCAGACTGGAGACTGAAGCTTTCTTT
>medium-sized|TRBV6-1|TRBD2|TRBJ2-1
CASSTSGRIGEQFF
TGTGCCAGCAGTACTAGCGGGAGGATTGGTGAGCAGTTCTTC
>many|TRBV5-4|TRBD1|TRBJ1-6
CASSSGDRGLYSPLHF
TGTGCCAGCAGCTCCGGGGACAGGGGATTGTATTCACCCCTCCACTTT
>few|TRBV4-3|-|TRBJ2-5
CASSQALAGETQYF
TGCGCCAGCAGCCAAGCTTTGGCAGGAGAGACCCAGTACTTC
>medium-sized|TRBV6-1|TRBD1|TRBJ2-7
CASRLDRDRAYEQYF
TGTGCCAGCAGGTTAGACAGGGACCGGGCCTACGAGCAGTACTTC
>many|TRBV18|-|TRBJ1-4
CASSQGERKLFF
TGTGCCAGCTCACAAGGAGAGCGAAAACTGTTTTTT
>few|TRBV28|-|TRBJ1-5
CASSRTVEQPQHF
TGTGCCAGCAGTCGGACAGTGGAGCAGCCCCAGCATTTT
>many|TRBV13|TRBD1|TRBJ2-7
CASSFSQGDICEQYF
TGTGCCAGCAGCTTTTCACAGGGGGACATCTGCGAGCAGTACTTC
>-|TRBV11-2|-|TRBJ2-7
CASSLEASGRFYEQYF
TGTGCCAGCAGCTTAGAAGCCTCGGGCAGGTTCTACGAGCAGTACTTC
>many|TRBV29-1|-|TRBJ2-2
CSVERGTGTGELFF
TGCAGCGTTGAGAGAGGGACTGGCACCGGGGAGCTGTTTTTT
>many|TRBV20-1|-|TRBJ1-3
CSAPLRTSGNTIYF
TGCAGTGCCCCACTTAGGACCTCGGGAAACACCATATATTTT
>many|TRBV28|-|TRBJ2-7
CASSLPPGHPLDEQYF
TGTGCCAGCAGTTTACCCCCCGGACACCCCCTGGACGAGCAGTACTTC
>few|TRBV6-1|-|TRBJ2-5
CASRQQGPETQYF
TGTGCCAGCAGGCAACAGGGCCCAGAGACCCAGTACTTC
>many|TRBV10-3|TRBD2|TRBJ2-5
CAISESVAGGSDETQYF
TGTGCCATCAGTGAGTCGGTAGCGGGAGGGTCGGATGAGACCCAGTACTTC
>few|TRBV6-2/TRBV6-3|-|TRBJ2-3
CASRNHYGRVGGTDTQYF
TGTGCCAGCAGGAACCATTACGGGCGGGTCGGGGGCACAGATACGCAGTATTTT
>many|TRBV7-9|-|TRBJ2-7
CASSSPDGTPGEQYF
TGTGCCAGCAGCTCTCCTGACGGGACCCCTGGCGAGCAGTACTTC
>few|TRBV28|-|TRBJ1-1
CASGIHGTQSSTEAFF
TGTGCCAGCGGAATTCACGGGACTCAATCGAGCACTGAAGCTTTCTTT
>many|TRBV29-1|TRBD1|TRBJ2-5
CSVARDRGETQYF
TGCAGCGTTGCGCGGGACAGGGGAGAGACCCAGTACTTC
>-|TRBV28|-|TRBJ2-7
CASSSSYGSYEQYF
TGTGCCAGCAGTAGCTCGTACGGCTCCTACGAGCAGTACTTC
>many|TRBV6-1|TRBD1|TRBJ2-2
CASGTGRLGGELFF
TGTGCCAGCGGGACAGGGAGATTGGGCGGGGAGCTGTTTTTT
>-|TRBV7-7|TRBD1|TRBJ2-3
CASSRGDRGTQYF
TGTGCTAGCAGCCGCGGGGACAGGGGTACGCAGTATTTT
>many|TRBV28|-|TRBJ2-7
CASSLSSRGTYEQYF
TGTGCCAGCAGTTTGTCTTCCCGAGGAACCTACGAGCAGTACTTC
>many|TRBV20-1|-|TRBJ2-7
CSARAGDLSYEQYF
TGCAGTGCTAGAGCGGGGGACCTATCCTACGAGCAGTACTTC
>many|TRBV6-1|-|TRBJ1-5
CASSELDRGYQPQHF
TGTGCCAGCAGTGAACTGGACAGAGGATATCAGCCCCAGCATTTT
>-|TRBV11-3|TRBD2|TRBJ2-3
CASSLDRSGRGLYF
TGTGCCAGCAGCTTAGATCGGAGCGGGAGGGGTTTGTATTTT
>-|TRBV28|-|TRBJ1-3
CASSTNTLSSGNTIYF
TGTGCCAGCAGTACTAACACCTTGAGCTCTGGAAACACCATATATTTT
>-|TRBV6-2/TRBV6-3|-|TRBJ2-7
CASSPGLEEQYF
TGTGCCAGCAGCCCTGGACTGGAGGAGCAGTACTTC
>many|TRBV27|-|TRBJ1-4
CASSLLTTGEKLFF
TGTGCCAGCAGTTTACTAACAACTGGAGAAAAACTGTTTTTT
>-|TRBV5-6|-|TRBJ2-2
CASSGRLARGTGELFF
TGTGCCAGCAGCGGGCGGCTGGCGAGAGGCACCGGGGAGCTGTTTTTT
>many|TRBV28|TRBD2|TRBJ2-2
CASSLLVVAGGTTGELFF
TGTGCCAGCAGTTTATTAGTTGTAGCGGGAGGCACCACCGGGGAGCTGTTTTTT
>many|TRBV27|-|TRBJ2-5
CASTTFTGTGGKTQYF
TGTGCCAGCACCACATTCACAGGGACCGGGGGAAAGACCCAGTACTTC
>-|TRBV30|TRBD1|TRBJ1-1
CAWSGGQGKAFF
TGTGCCTGGAGTGGGGGACAGGGGAAGGCTTTCTTT
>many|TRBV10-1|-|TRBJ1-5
CARQATVRNQPQHF
TGCGCCAGGCAAGCTACGGTGAGGAATCAGCCCCAGCATTTT
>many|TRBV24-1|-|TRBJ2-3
CATSTETSGTDTQYF
TGTGCCACCAGTACCGAGACTAGTGGGACAGATACGCAGTATTTT
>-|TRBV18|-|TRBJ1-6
CASSLSSANVNSPLHF
TGTGCCAGCTCACTCTCCTCAGCAAACGTTAATTCACCCCTCCACTTT